The 32 T cell receptor beta chains below all came from one sample that was sequenced in a study of breast tumors, draining lymph nodes, adjacent tissues. MiXCR, applied by TCRdb to the multiplex PCR reads, yields one record per CDR3 protein. The data hold about 300,000 distinct CDR3 sequences, with 30% to 35% observed a single time. Axillary draining lymph nodes of breast cancer patients supplied the node samples. The specimen was axillary lymph node tissue. The receptor set was obtained from a female donor with breast cancer. Some clones in this sample may be carry-over from other donors' samples.

This clonotype was seen at least ten times. The chain combines TRBV12-3 or TRBV12-4 with TRBJ2-3; 9 bases map to TRBD1. V dropped 6 bases and J dropped 2; count of bases not matched to a gene: 6. CDR3 size: 15 residues. In DNA, the CDR3 is TGTGCCAGCAGGGGGACAGGGACTAACACAGATACGCAGTATTTT. It encodes CASRGTGTNTDTQYF.

In this sample, this clonotype turned up a few times. V and J are TRBV6-5 and TRBJ2-7; D tentatively fits TRBD1 or TRBD2 (7 bases each). Trimming took off 5 bases at V and 4 bases at J, with 12 bases between the two ends. Germline-derived CDR1 and CDR2 are MNHEY and SVGAGI. This CDR3 has 13 amino acids. The CDR3 nucleotides read TGTGCCAGCAGTCCGGGGGGACAGTACGAGCAGTACTTC. It is translated as CASSPGGQYEQYF.

Concerning this clonotype: This may come from a read error, since a much larger clone is one base off. The chain joins TRBV6-1 to TRBJ2-3; D remains unclear. CDR3 length equals 13 residues. Germline V gene sequence: CDR1 MNHNS, CDR2 SASEGT. V was pared by 5 bases and J by 3 bases, with 9 bases between. CDR3 protein: CASSNVGTDTQYF. Here the CDR3 DNA reads TGTGCCAGCAGTAACGTAGGGACAGATACGCAGTATTTT.

About this clonotype itself: One end of the junction is discordant with germline, which a read error may explain. The J gene is TRBJ2-6, the V gene TRBV9; D is ambiguous. The germline V gene has CDR1 SGDLS and CDR2 YYNGEE. The CDR3 length is 14 residues. The CDR3 loop reads CASSVGSVANVLTF. The CDR3 region has the DNA TGTGCCAGCAGCGTAGGATCTGTGGCCAACGTCCTGACTTTC.

This clonotype showed up many times. J is TRBJ2-1 and V is TRBV19; weak D call: TRBD1 (5 bases). The V and J ends lost 7 bases and 9 bases respectively, with 13 bases between them. The CDR3 runs 12 residues. Germline V gene lookup returns CDR1 LNHDA and CDR2 SQIVND (reference sequence). CDR3 region: CASTTDRGEQFF. Here the CDR3 DNA reads TGTGCCAGTACCACCGATAGGGGTGAGCAGTTCTTC.

This clonotype was seen repeatedly, ten times or more. This sequence joins TRBV9 and TRBJ2-7, with a weak D call TRBD2 (6 bases). This CDR3 comprises 15 residues. Trimming pared 0 bases from V and 3 bases from J, leaving 13 bases between. The germline gives CDR1 SGDLS, CDR2 YYNGEE. CDR3 protein: CASSVDREWGYEQYF. The CDR3 coding sequence is TGTGCCAGCAGCGTAGATCGGGAGTGGGGCTACGAGCAGTACTTC.

This clonotype was observed at least ten times. J is TRBJ2-1 and V is TRBV12-3 or TRBV12-4; D is possibly TRBD2 (5 bases). There are 12 residues in the CDR3. V was trimmed by 4 bases and J by 7 bases, leaving 8 bases between them. The CDR3 protein is CASSSPGNEQFF. CDR3 nucleotides: TGTGCCAGCAGTTCACCGGGGAATGAGCAGTTCTTC.

This clonotype was detected ten times or more. This chain joins TRBV7-2 and TRBJ2-5; tentatively, D is TRBD1 (5 bases). Germline assignment: CDR1 SGHTA and CDR2 FQGNSA. The CDR3 totals 13 residues. V dropped 2 bases and J dropped 2 bases, with 6 bases sitting between them. The CDR3 DNA follows: TGTGCCAGCAGCTTACAGGGTCAAGAGACCCAGTACTTC. Encoded protein: CASSLQGQETQYF.

This clonotype has a handful of counts. The rearrangement uses TRBV6-6 and TRBJ2-1, with 8 nucleotides matching TRBD2. The length of the CDR3 is 15 residues. Trimming cost V 0 bases and J 5 bases; bases outside gene matches: 3. Germline lookup yields CDR1 MNHNY and CDR2 SVGAGI (reference sequence). The CDR3 loop reads CASSYSGTRNNEQFF. The CDR3 nucleotides are TGTGCCAGCAGTTACTCCGGGACTAGGAACAATGAGCAGTTCTTC.

Concerning this clonotype: The junction does not match germline at one end; this may be a read error. The V and J genes are TRBV20-1 and TRBJ1-1; no definite D call. The length of the CDR3 is 11 residues. Germline V gene lookup returns CDR1 DFQATT and CDR2 SNEGSKA (reference sequence). Here the CDR3 DNA reads TGCAGTGCGGGCCAGAACACTGAAGCTCTCTTT. Residues: CSAGQNTEALF.

This clonotype was observed many times. The rearrangement links TRBV19 to TRBJ2-5, with TRBD2 identical over 11 bases. The germline V gene encodes CDR1 LNHDA and CDR2 SQIVND (reference sequence). The V and J ends lost 7 bases and 2 bases, in that order; junction bases with no gene match: 21. The CDR3 runs 20 residues. In DNA form, the CDR3 reads TGTGCCAGTACCTCCGGGCGACTAGCGGGACTCCGGGCTAGTCAAGAGACCCAGTACTTC. It specifies CASTSGRLAGLRASQETQYF. Based on the CDR3 plus reference TRBV19 and TRBJ2-5, the full variable domain is DGGITQSPKYLFRKEGQNVTLSCEQNLNHDAMYWYRQDPGQGLRLIYYSQIVNDFQKGDIAEGYSVSREKKESFPLTVTSAQKNPTAFYLCASTSGRLAGLRASQETQYFGPGTRLLVL.

The table lists this clonotype with many counts. The rearrangement links TRBV20-1 to TRBJ1-2, with a possible D match to TRBD1 (5 bases). Germline V lookup: CDR1 DFQATT, CDR2 SNEGSKA (reference sequence). Trimming pared 4 bases from V and 0 bases from J, leaving 15 bases between. CDR3 size: 15 residues. CDR3 sequence: CSATPRQPSNYGYTF. The CDR3, as DNA: TGCAGTGCTACCCCCCGACAGCCTTCTAACTATGGCTACACCTTC.

Concerning this clonotype itself: One end of the junction is discordant with germline, which a read error may explain. This chain's CDR3 is CAGGTSGRTDTGELVF. The CDR3 coding sequence is TGTGCCGGGGGGACTAGCGGGAGGACCGACACCGGGGAGCTGGTTTTT. This chain uses TRBV2 with TRBJ2-2, with TRBD2 matching 15 bases. Germline V lookup: CDR1 SNHLY, CDR2 FYNNEI. The CDR3 is 16 amino acids.

A note on this clonotype: Relative to the germline gene, one junction end is altered; a read error may explain this. The chain recombines TRBV9 with TRBJ1-2; D might be TRBD1 (6 bases). CDR1 and CDR2 (germline): SGDLS, YYNGEE. The CDR3 loop spans 14 amino acids. CDR3 DNA sequence: TGTGCCAGCAGCGTAGGGACAGCTAACTATGGCCACACCTTC. Translated, it gives CASSVGTANYGHTF.

This clonotype occurred a few times. This chain's CDR3 is CASSPRGGQETQYF. CDR3 nucleotides: TGTGCCAGCAGTCCCAGGGGTGGCCAAGAGACCCAGTACTTC. The J gene is TRBJ2-5, the V gene TRBV6-6, with D perhaps TRBD1 (6 bases). There are 14 residues in the CDR3. CDR1 MNHNY and CDR2 SVGAGI come from the germline V gene (reference sequence). The V gene lost 5 bases and the J gene lost 1 base, with 11 bases spanning the gap.

This clonotype was observed many times. The genes are TRBV29-1 and TRBJ1-2; possible D gene TRBD1, 5 bases. The germline CDR1 and CDR2 sequences are SQVTM and ANQGSEA. Trimming stripped 7 bases from V and 3 bases from J, with 18 bases between. This CDR3 has 14 residues. CDR3 region: CSGETGLEDYGYTF. In DNA form, the CDR3 reads TGCAGCGGTGAGACGGGACTCGAAGACTATGGCTACACCTTC.

A remark on this clonotype: This may be a read error: a much more frequent sequence differs by one nucleotide. The rearrangement uses TRBV6-6 and TRBJ2-3; D remains unclear. The CDR3 length is 15 residues. Germline CDR1 reads MNHNY; CDR2 reads SVGAGI (reference sequence). In nucleotides, the CDR3 is TGTGCCAGCAGCCCGCTTGGCTTTAGTGCGGATATGCAGTATTTT. Encoded protein: CASSPLGFSADMQYF.

In regard to this clonotype: The germline gene is not matched at one end of the junction; a read error may be the cause. The chain joins TRBV20-1 to TRBJ2-7, with D tentatively TRBD1 (7 bases). The CDR3 spans 14 residues. Germline assignment: CDR1 DFQATT and CDR2 SNEGSKA (reference sequence). Here the CDR3 reads CSSLRDRVSSEQYF. The CDR3 nucleotides are TGCAGTTCATTGCGGGACAGAGTCTCCTCCGAGCAGTACTTC.

This clonotype appeared many times. V gene TRBV5-1 combines with J gene TRBJ2-7; either TRBD1 or TRBD2 may fit D (5 bases each). Germline CDR1 SGHRS, CDR2 YFSETQ. Trimming shortened V by 4 bases and J by 3 bases, and 14 bases separated the two germline ends. The CDR3 is 14 residues long. This CDR3 is CASSGGEPRYEQYF. CDR3 bases: TGCGCCAGCAGCGGGGGAGAGCCCCGCTACGAGCAGTACTTC.

The rearrangement links TRBV7-2 to TRBJ1-1; 8 bases agree with TRBD1. The CDR3 is 15 amino acids. Unmatched junction bases numbered 5, after V lost 1 base and J lost 4 bases. Per the germline V gene, CDR1 is SGHTA and CDR2 is FQGNSA. The CDR3 spells CASSLEYRGFTEAFF. CDR3 sequence (DNA): TGTGCCAGCAGCTTAGAGTACAGGGGGTTCACTGAAGCTTTCTTT. The whole variable domain, filled in from reference TRBV7-2 and TRBJ1-1, reads GAGVSQSPSNKVTEKGKDVELRCDPISGHTALYWYRQSLGQGLEFLIYFQGNSAPDKSGLPSDRFSAERTGGSVSTLTIQRTQQEDSAVYLCASSLEYRGFTEAFFGQGTRLTVV.

In its sample, this clonotype was seen many times. This chain links TRBV5-1 with TRBJ2-3; possible D gene TRBD2, 5 bases. Trimming pared 1 base from V and 2 bases from J, leaving 11 bases between. CDR1 and CDR2 from the germline V gene are SGHRS and YFSETQ. The CDR3 totals 15 residues. CDR3 protein: CASSLIGVSTDTQYF. In nucleotides, the CDR3 is TGCGCCAGCAGCTTGATCGGGGTTTCCACAGATACGCAGTATTTT.

On this clonotype itself: This may stem from a read error, because a much larger clone lies one nucleotide away. This chain links TRBV12-3 or TRBV12-4 with TRBJ2-1; 7 bases are shared with TRBD2. CDR3 length: 18 residues. The CDR3 here is CASSLLGSREQAYNGQFF. The DNA of the CDR3 is TGTGCCAGCAGCCTCTTGGGATCGCGGGAGCAAGCTTACAATGGGCAGTTCTTC.

This clonotype was seen ten or more times. J is TRBJ1-5 and V is TRBV10-2; D is undetermined. This CDR3 has 15 amino acids. Trimming took off 0 bases at V and 3 bases at J, with 9 bases between the two ends. The germline gives CDR1 WSHSY, CDR2 SAAADI. CDR3 DNA: TGCGCCAGCAGTGAGTCGGCAGGACCCAATCAGCCCCAGCATTTT. It translates to CASSESAGPNQPQHF.

This clonotype has a count of ten or more. The chain couples TRBV11-3 to TRBJ1-5, with TRBD1 as a possible D gene (6 bases). CDR1 and CDR2 (germline): SGHNT, YENEEA. V lost 5 bases, J lost 3 bases, and 29 bases lay in between. This CDR3 contains 20 residues. In DNA form, the CDR3 reads TGTGCCAGCAGCCCGTATAGCCCTACTCACAGGGTGTGGGTCAATCAGCCCCAGCATTTT. Residues: CASSPYSPTHRVWVNQPQHF.

This clonotype was counted at least ten times. The J gene is TRBJ2-1, the V gene TRBV15; D unresolved. Germline V lookup: CDR1 LNHNV, CDR2 YYDKDF (reference sequence). CDR3 length equals 11 residues. V shed 8 bases and J shed 9 bases, with 11 bases lying between them. The CDR3 DNA reads as TGTGCCACCGCTACCATGGGTGAGCAGTTCTTC. Translation: CATATMGEQFF.

This clonotype has at least ten counts. V usage is TRBV6-1 and J usage is TRBJ1-2, with D possibly matching TRBD1 (5 bases). CDR1 is MNHNS, CDR2 SASEGT, per germline. This CDR3 comprises 14 residues. Trimming took off 6 bases at V and 3 bases at J, with 14 bases between the two ends. The CDR3 region has the DNA TGTGCCAGCAGATTGACAGAGGGCTACTATGGCTACACCTTC. Residues: CASRLTEGYYGYTF.

This clonotype was picked up a small number of times. This sequence joins TRBV11-3 and TRBJ2-7; D is undetermined. The CDR3 consists of 11 residues. V shed 7 bases and J shed 1 base, with 5 bases lying between them. Germline CDR1 and CDR2: SGHNT and YENEEA. Here the CDR3 reads CASNGSYEQYF. CDR3 DNA sequence: TGTGCCAGCAACGGTTCCTACGAGCAGTACTTC.

This clonotype showed up many times. This CDR3 reads CASTQRGATQYF. The CDR3 DNA sequence: TGTGCCAGCACCCAGAGGGGAGCGACCCAGTACTTC. The chain carries TRBV2 and TRBJ2-5; the D call may be TRBD1 or TRBD2 (5 bases each). The length of the CDR3 is 12 residues. Trimming cost V 7 bases and J 7 bases, with 13 bases left between them. CDR1 and CDR2 from the germline V gene are SNHLY and FYNNEI.

In its sample, this clonotype was seen many times. The chain combines TRBV6-4 with TRBJ2-5; 9 nucleotides align to TRBD2. V lost 4 bases, J lost 3 bases, and 27 bases stayed unmatched. This CDR3 comprises 22 residues. Looked up from germline, CDR1 is MRHNA and CDR2 is SNTAGT. CDR3 bases: TGTGCCAGCAGTGCCTTTGGCGCGGCGCGGGAGGGCCGAAGGATTGGGGAAGAGACCCAGTACTTC. Its translation is CASSAFGAAREGRRIGEETQYF.

This clonotype has a count of ten or more. The chain uses TRBV29-1 and TRBJ2-2, with D possibly TRBD1 on 6 matching bases. V gave up 4 bases and J gave up 5 bases, with 14 bases separating them. CDR1 is SQVTM, CDR2 ANQGSEA, per germline. This CDR3 has 14 amino acids. The CDR3, as DNA: TGCAGCGTTGGTGTAACTGGGACAACCGGGGAGCTGTTTTTT. This gives the protein CSVGVTGTTGELFF.

This clonotype was seen a handful of times. The J gene is TRBJ1-5, the V gene TRBV6-1; D uncertain. The CDR3 spans 15 residues. CDR1 and CDR2 (germline): MNHNS, SASEGT. V lost 2 bases to trimming and J lost 11 bases, with 19 bases between them. The CDR3 is CASSEHPVPIRAQHF. The CDR3 DNA reads TGTGCCAGCAGTGAACACCCCGTCCCCATTAGGGCCCAGCATTTT.

This clonotype was counted once. It may be a read error: a sequence one base away is much more abundant. This rearrangement joins TRBV9 to TRBJ1-3; the D gene is possibly TRBD1 (5 bases). The CDR3 is made up of 18 amino acids. Germline CDR1 SGDLS, CDR2 YYNGEE. CDR3: CASSQAVGRLGSGNTIHF. The CDR3 DNA sequence: TGTGCCAGCAGCCAAGCTGTGGGGCGGCTCGGCTCTGGAAACACCATACATTTT.